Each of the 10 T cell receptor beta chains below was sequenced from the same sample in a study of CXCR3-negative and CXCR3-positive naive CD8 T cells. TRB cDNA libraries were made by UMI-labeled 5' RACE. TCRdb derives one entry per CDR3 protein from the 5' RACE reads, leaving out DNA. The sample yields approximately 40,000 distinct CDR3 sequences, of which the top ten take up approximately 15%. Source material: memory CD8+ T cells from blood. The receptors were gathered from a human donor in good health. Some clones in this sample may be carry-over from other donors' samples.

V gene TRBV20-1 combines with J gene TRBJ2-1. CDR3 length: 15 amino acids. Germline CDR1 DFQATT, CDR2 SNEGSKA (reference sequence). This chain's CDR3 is CSARERSSSYNEQFF.

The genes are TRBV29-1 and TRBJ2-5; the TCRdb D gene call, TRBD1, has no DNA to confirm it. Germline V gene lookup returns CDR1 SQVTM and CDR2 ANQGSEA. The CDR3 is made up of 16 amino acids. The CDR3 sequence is CSARDSVSGGHWTQYF.

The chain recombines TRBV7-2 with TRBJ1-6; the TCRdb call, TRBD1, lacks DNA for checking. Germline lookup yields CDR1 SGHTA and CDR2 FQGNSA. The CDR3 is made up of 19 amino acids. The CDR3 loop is CASSLKFSYGTLVDSPLHF.

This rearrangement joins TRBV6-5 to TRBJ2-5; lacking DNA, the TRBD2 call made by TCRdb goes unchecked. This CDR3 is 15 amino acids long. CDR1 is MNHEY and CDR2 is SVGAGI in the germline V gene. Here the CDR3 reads CASSLDGAVLETQYF.

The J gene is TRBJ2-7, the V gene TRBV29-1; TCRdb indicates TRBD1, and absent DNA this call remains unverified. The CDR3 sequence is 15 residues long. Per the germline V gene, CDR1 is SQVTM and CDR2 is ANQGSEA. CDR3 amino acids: CSVEAQRTDVYEQYF.

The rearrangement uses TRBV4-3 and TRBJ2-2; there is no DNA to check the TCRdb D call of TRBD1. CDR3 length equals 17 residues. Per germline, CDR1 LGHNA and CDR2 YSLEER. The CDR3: CASSQVWQGAPTGELFF.

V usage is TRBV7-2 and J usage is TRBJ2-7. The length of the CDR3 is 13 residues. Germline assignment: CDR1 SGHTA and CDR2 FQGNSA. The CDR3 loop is CASSLNAGNEQYF.

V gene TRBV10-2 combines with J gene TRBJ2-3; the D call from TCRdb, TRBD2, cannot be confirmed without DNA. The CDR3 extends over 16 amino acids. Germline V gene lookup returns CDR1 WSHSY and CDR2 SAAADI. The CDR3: CASSETLAGGADTQYF.

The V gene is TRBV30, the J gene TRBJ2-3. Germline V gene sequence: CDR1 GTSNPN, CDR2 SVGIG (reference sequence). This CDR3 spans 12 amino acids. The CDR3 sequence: CALGWGTDTQYF.

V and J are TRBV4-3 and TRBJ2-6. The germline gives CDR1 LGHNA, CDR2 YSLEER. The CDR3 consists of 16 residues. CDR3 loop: CASSQEQGSGANVLTF.